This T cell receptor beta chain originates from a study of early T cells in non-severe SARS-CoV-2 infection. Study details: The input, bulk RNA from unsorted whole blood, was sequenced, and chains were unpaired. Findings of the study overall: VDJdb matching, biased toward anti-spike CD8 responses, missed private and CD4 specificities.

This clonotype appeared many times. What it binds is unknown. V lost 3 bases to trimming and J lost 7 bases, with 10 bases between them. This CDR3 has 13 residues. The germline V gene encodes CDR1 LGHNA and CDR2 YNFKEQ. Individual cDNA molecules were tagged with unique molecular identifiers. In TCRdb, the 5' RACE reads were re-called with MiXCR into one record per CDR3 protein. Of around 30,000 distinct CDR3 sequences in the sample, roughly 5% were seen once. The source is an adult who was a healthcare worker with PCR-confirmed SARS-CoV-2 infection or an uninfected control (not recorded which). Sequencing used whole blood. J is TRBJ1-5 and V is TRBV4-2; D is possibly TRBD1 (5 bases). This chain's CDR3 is CASSQLTGQPQHF. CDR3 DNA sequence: TGTGCCAGCAGCCAGCTTACAGGCCAGCCCCAGCATTTT.